These 27 T cell receptor beta chains originate from one sample sequenced in a study of T cell repertoires in cytomegalovirus infection. TCRdb reprocessed the reads with MiXCR, giving one entry per CDR3 protein. Here the sample spans about 770,000 distinct CDR3 sequences, 25% to 30% being singletons. These TCRs are of unknown antigen specificity. This material consisted of cultured CD8+ T cells from PBMCs, taken from culture after CMV antigen stimulation. These receptors were taken from a human donor in good health (CMV status not recorded). Some clones in this sample may be carry-over from other donors' samples.

This clonotype was seen many times. The CDR3 is CASSLTGATDQETQYF. The CDR3 DNA is TGTGCCAGCAGTTTAACGGGGGCAACGGACCAAGAGACCCAGTACTTC. This chain uses TRBV28 with TRBJ2-5; possibly TRBD1 or TRBD2 for D (6 bases each). Germline CDR1 reads MDHEN; CDR2 reads SYDVKM. V lost 2 bases and J 0 bases, leaving 13 bases between the germline ends. The length of the CDR3 is 16 residues.

This clonotype was counted at least ten times. The V and J genes are TRBV7-2 and TRBJ1-1; D is unclear. CDR1 is SGHTA and CDR2 is FQGNSA in the germline V gene. V lost 5 bases and J lost 3, with 16 bases in between. This CDR3 has 15 residues. The DNA of the CDR3 is TGTGCCAGCAGCCTCTCTCGGGGAGGGTACACTGAAGCTTTCTTT. The encoded protein is CASSLSRGGYTEAFF.

The chain uses TRBV20-1 and TRBJ2-2; maybe TRBD1 (5 bases). Germline lookup yields CDR1 DFQATT and CDR2 SNEGSKA (reference sequence). This CDR3 is 15 amino acids long. Trimming removed 2 bases at V and 0 bases at J, with 10 bases between. This chain's CDR3 is CSARPRAANTGELFF. CDR3 sequence (DNA): TGCAGTGCTAGACCCAGGGCCGCGAACACCGGGGAGCTGTTTTTT.

The rearrangement links TRBV2 to TRBJ2-1, with 7 positions matching TRBD2. Germline CDR1 reads SNHLY; CDR2 reads FYNNEI. This CDR3 spans 18 amino acids. The ends lost 7 bases at V and 5 bases at J; junction bases unmatched: 20. The CDR3 protein is CASIPRASEGRGNNEQFF. CDR3 sequence (DNA): TGTGCCAGCATCCCCCGCGCAAGTGAGGGGCGGGGGAACAATGAGCAGTTCTTC.

This clonotype showed up just a few times. The V call is TRBV12-3 or TRBV12-4, the J call TRBJ1-2, with D hard to call. The CDR3 totals 18 residues. Trimming left V 3 bases short and J 4 bases short, with 24 bases between. The CDR3 DNA sequence: TGTGCCAGCAGTTTCCATTTGGCCCTTCCATCGCAAATCTATGGCTACACCTTC. Protein sequence: CASSFHLALPSQIYGYTF.

This clonotype was counted at least ten times. V gene TRBV12-3 or TRBV12-4 combines with J gene TRBJ2-1; 8 nucleotides align to TRBD2. There are 15 residues in the CDR3. Trimming removed 3 bases from V and 2 bases from J; junction bases left unmatched: 3. CDR3 nucleotide sequence: TGTGCCAGCAGTTTTATAGCGGGGACCTACAATGAGCAGTTCTTC. It encodes CASSFIAGTYNEQFF.

This clonotype has just a few counts. DNA of the CDR3: TGTGCCAGCAGCTTAGGGGGCCCCTTACACTACGAGCAGTACGTC. Amino acid sequence: CASSLGGPLHYEQYV. The rearrangement uses TRBV7-8 and TRBJ2-7, with D possibly TRBD1 on 5 matching bases. V lost 1 base and J 3 bases, leaving 13 bases between the germline ends. Germline CDR1 reads SGHVS; CDR2 reads FQNEAQ. CDR3 size: 15 residues.

The CDR3 region is CAISEHVLNTEAFF. In nucleotides, the CDR3 is TGTGCCATCAGTGAGCACGTCCTAAACACTGAAGCTTTCTTT. J is TRBJ1-1 and V is TRBV10-3; D gene uncertain. V lost 2 bases to trimming and J lost 2 bases, with 9 bases between them. This CDR3 comprises 14 residues. Germline CDR1 and CDR2: ENHRY and SYGVKD.

This clonotype was recorded a few times. The chain couples TRBV7-9 to TRBJ2-1; 7 positions agree with TRBD2. The trim removed 5 bases at V and 7 bases at J, leaving 17 bases unmatched. This CDR3 contains 17 residues. Per the germline V gene, CDR1 is SEHNR and CDR2 is FQNEAQ (reference sequence). CDR3 sequence: CASSRPPGTIYENEQFF. CDR3 DNA: TGTGCCAGCAGCCGACCACCCGGGACTATCTATGAAAATGAGCAGTTCTTC.

A few counts support this clonotype. The V gene is TRBV4-3, the J gene TRBJ2-1; 8 nucleotides agree with TRBD2. This CDR3 is 17 amino acids long. The V gene's germline CDR1 is LGHNA and CDR2 YSLEER. The V and J ends lost 3 bases and 4 bases, in that order; junction bases with no gene match: 11. CDR3 in DNA: TGCGCCAGCAGCCATGGGGAAGTCGGGGGGGGATACAATGAGCAGTTCTTC. Amino acids: CASSHGEVGGGYNEQFF.

The V and J genes are TRBV3-1 and TRBJ1-2; 7 bases map to TRBD1. The ends lost 0 bases at V and 4 bases at J; junction bases unmatched: 5. CDR3 size: 15 residues. Germline V CDR1 and CDR2: LGHDT, YNNKEL (reference sequence). Written as DNA, the CDR3 is TGTGCCAGCAGCCAAGACCCCGGACAGGCCTATGGCTACACCTTC. It specifies CASSQDPGQAYGYTF.

The V call is TRBV7-4, the J call TRBJ1-5; a possible D gene is TRBD1 (6 bases). In germline, CDR1 is SGHVT, CDR2 SQSDAQ. V lost 6 bases, J lost 5 bases, and 17 bases lay in between. The CDR3 is 15 residues long. The CDR3 DNA is TGTGCCAGCAGTCGAACCGGGACAAGGGATCAGCCCCAGCATTTT. Protein product: CASSRTGTRDQPQHF.

V gene TRBV4-3 combines with J gene TRBJ1-5; a weak D match, TRBD1 (5 bases). The CDR3 consists of 14 residues. V was cut by 0 bases and J by 8 bases, with 11 bases left in between. Germline V gene lookup returns CDR1 LGHNA and CDR2 YSLEER. Here the CDR3 reads CASSQDLGGEPQHF. The DNA of the CDR3 is TGCGCCAGCAGCCAAGATCTTGGGGGAGAGCCCCAGCATTTT.

This clonotype was counted a few times. This rearrangement joins TRBV12-3 or TRBV12-4 to TRBJ1-1, with TRBD1 matching 7 bases. The junction had 6 bases not matched to a gene; V was cut back by 5 bases and J by 0 bases. The CDR3 sequence is 15 residues long. In nucleotides, the CDR3 is TGTGCCAGCAGTGCGGGACAGCGGATGAACACTGAAGCTTTCTTT. This translates into CASSAGQRMNTEAFF.

This chain connects TRBV20-1 to TRBJ1-1; 8 positions agree with TRBD1. V gave up 2 bases and J gave up 3 bases; unmatched junction bases: 2. The germline CDR1 and CDR2 sequences are DFQATT and SNEGSKA (reference sequence). The length of the CDR3 is 13 residues. The CDR3 DNA sequence: TGCAGTGCTAGAAAGACAGGGGACACTGAAGCTTTCTTT. It is translated as CSARKTGDTEAFF.

This chain joins TRBV10-3 and TRBJ2-3, with 9 positions matching TRBD2. The V segment lost 10 bases and the J segment 4 bases; nucleotides outside the gene matches: 9. The CDR3 loop spans 14 amino acids. CDR1 ENHRY and CDR2 SYGVKD come from the germline V gene. For the CDR3, the DNA is TGTGCCACAAGAGCGGGGGGAAACGCAGATACGCAGTATTTT. Its translation is CATRAGGNADTQYF.

In its sample, this clonotype was seen a few times. The rearrangement uses TRBV12-3 or TRBV12-4 and TRBJ1-1; the D gene is possibly TRBD1 (5 bases). This CDR3 is 14 amino acids long. The V gene lost 7 bases and the J gene lost 8 bases, with 20 bases spanning the gap. The CDR3 coding sequence is TGTGCCAGCACCCAAAACATCCGGGGCCGGGAAGCTTTCTTT. This codes for CASTQNIRGREAFF.

The chain uses TRBV6-4 and TRBJ2-5, with D perhaps matching TRBD2 (6 bases). Trimming cost V 0 bases and J 7 bases, with 9 bases left between them. The germline gives CDR1 MRHNA, CDR2 SNTAGT. This CDR3 has 13 residues. Here the CDR3 DNA reads TGTGCCAGCAGTGACTCGAGAGCGGGGACCCAGTACTTC. Residues: CASSDSRAGTQYF.

The chain employs TRBV5-4 and TRBJ1-1, with TRBD1 identical over 7 bases. CDR1 and CDR2 (germline): SGHNT, YYREEE (reference sequence). V was clipped by 9 bases and J by 7 bases; unmatched bases: 6. This CDR3 contains 11 residues. In DNA, the CDR3 is TGTGCCATGACAGGGAGGAGTGAAGCTTTCTTT. Translating gives CAMTGRSEAFF.

The rearrangement links TRBV2 to TRBJ2-5; D is undetermined. Germline V lookup: CDR1 SNHLY, CDR2 FYNNEI. The CDR3 is made up of 12 amino acids. V gave up 8 bases and J gave up 1 base, with 8 bases separating them. CDR3 residues: CASRNSQETQYF. The DNA of the CDR3 is TGTGCCAGCCGGAACAGCCAAGAGACCCAGTACTTC.

This chain connects TRBV25-1 to TRBJ1-2; 7 bases map to TRBD1. The CDR3 spans 18 residues. Trimming cost V 5 bases and J 1 base; bases outside gene matches: 16. Germline values: CDR1 MGHDK, CDR2 SYGVNS. For the CDR3, the DNA is TGTGCCAGCAGTAAATCAATCCTCCGGGACAGCCTTAACTATGGCTACACCTTC. Amino acid sequence: CASSKSILRDSLNYGYTF.

The rearrangement uses TRBV9 and TRBJ2-2; D is ambiguous. CDR3 size: 12 residues. Deletions cut 0 bases from V and 7 bases from J, with 4 bases between. Germline V CDR1 and CDR2: SGDLS, YYNGEE. The DNA of the CDR3 is TGTGCCAGCAGCGTAGGGAACGGGGAGCTGTTTTTT. Its protein product is CASSVGNGELFF.

The V gene is TRBV7-1, the J gene TRBJ2-2; D gene unclear. TRBV7-1 is an open reading frame, and its role is uncertain. The ends were cut back, 8 bases at V and 7 bases at J, with 11 bases in the middle. The CDR3 is made up of 12 amino acids. CDR3 amino acids: CASLVMGGELFF. In DNA, the CDR3 is TGTGCCAGCTTGGTGATGGGCGGGGAGCTGTTTTTT.

This clonotype occurred many times. J is TRBJ1-5 and V is TRBV6-5; possible D gene TRBD1, 5 bases. The CDR3 has 13 residues. The V end lost 2 bases, the J end lost 7 bases, and 9 bases lay between the germline ends. Germline values: CDR1 MNHEY, CDR2 SVGAGI. CDR3 nucleotides: TGTGCCAGCAGTTACGGGGGTACCCAGCCCCAGCATTTT. As protein: CASSYGGTQPQHF.

The chain couples TRBV27 to TRBJ1-6; no firm D call. The CDR3 totals 16 residues. Germline-derived CDR1 and CDR2 are MNHEY and SMNVEV (reference sequence). Trimming took off 2 bases at V and 0 bases at J, with 8 bases between the two ends. The CDR3 region has the DNA TGTGCCAGCAGTTTAATAGGGAGCTCCTATAATTCACCCCTCCACTTT. The encoded protein is CASSLIGSSYNSPLHF.

The chain is built from TRBV7-6 and TRBJ1-5; TRBD1 matches 9 bases. The V and J ends lost 1 base and 0 bases, in that order; junction bases with no gene match: 4. The CDR3 totals 17 residues. Germline CDR1 reads SGHVS; CDR2 reads FNYEAQ. DNA for the CDR3: TGTGCCAGCAGCTTAGGGACAGGGGTTGGTAGCAATCAGCCCCAGCATTTT. It encodes CASSLGTGVGSNQPQHF.

The V call is TRBV18, the J call TRBJ2-5; D may match TRBD1 or TRBD2 (6 bases each). CDR1 is KGHSH and CDR2 is LQKENI in the germline V gene. The germline V and J ends were trimmed by 3 bases and 5 bases, with 13 bases remaining between them. The CDR3 contains 14 residues. The CDR3 loop reads CASSPPGAAETQYF. In nucleotides, the CDR3 is TGTGCCAGCTCACCGCCGGGGGCAGCGGAGACCCAGTACTTC.